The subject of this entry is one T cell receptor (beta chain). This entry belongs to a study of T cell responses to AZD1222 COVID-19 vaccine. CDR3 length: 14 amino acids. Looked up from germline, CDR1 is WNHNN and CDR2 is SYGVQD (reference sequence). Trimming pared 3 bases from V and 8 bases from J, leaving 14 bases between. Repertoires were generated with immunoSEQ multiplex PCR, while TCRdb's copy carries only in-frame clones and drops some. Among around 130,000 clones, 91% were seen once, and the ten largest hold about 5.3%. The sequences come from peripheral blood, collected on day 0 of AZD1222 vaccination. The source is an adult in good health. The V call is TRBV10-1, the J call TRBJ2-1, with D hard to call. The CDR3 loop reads CASSDVVTLDEQFF. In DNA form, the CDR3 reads TGCGCCAGCAGTGATGTCGTAACCCTGGATGAGCAGTTCTTC.